These 3 T cell receptor beta chains were sequenced from one sample in a study of cytotoxic CD8 clonotypes in ibrutinib-treated CLL. Some clones are missing from TCRdb's copy, which holds only in-frame ones; the method was immunoSEQ multiplex PCR. The data hold roughly 300,000 clones, with approximately 76% observed a single time. Here the sequenced sample was PBMCs, taken at disease progression, from a patient treated with ibrutinib. The receptors here all came from a human donor with chronic lymphocytic leukemia.

This clone was seen only a few times. V and J are TRBV27 and TRBJ2-7; weak D call: TRBD1 (5 bases). From germline, CDR1 is MNHEY and CDR2 SMNVEV (reference sequence). CDR3 length: 13 amino acids. V shed 9 bases and J shed 3 bases, with 15 bases lying between them. Here the CDR3 reads CARLRDYDYEQYF. The CDR3 DNA reads TGTGCCAGGCTCAGGGATTACGACTACGAGCAGTACTTC.

V and J are TRBV9 and TRBJ2-2; D gene uncertain. Germline-derived CDR1 and CDR2 are SGDLS and YYNGEE. The CDR3 consists of 13 residues. Trimming removed 0 bases at V and 6 bases at J, with 6 bases between. The CDR3: CASSVAGSGELFF. The CDR3 DNA sequence: TGTGCCAGCAGCGTAGCTGGGTCCGGGGAGCTGTTTTTT. The full variable domain, its missing parts supplied by reference TRBV9 and TRBJ2-2, is DSGVTQTPKHLITATGQRVTLRCSPRSGDLSVYWYQQSLDQGLQFLIQYYNGEERAKGNILERFSAQQFPDLHSELNLSSLELGDSALYFCASSVAGSGELFFGEGSRLTVL.

This clone was seen more than once but under ten times. V and J are TRBV21-1 and TRBJ1-5. TRBV21-1 is flagged as a pseudogene. The length of the CDR3 is 23 residues. The CDR3 is CASTNKDGPSGPLPFDINQPQHF. The CDR3 DNA is TGTGCCAGCACCAATAAAGATGGGCCATCCGGGCCCTTACCTTTTGATATCAATCAGCCCCAGCATTTT.